Listed here is a single T cell receptor beta chain. What it binds is not known. Trimming at V came to 4 bases and at J to 5 bases, leaving 4 bases not matched to a gene. This CDR3 spans 13 amino acids. Germline loops: CDR1 SGHDT, CDR2 YYEEEE. Primers included in the PCR were 60 Vbeta and 13 Jbeta primers. Generated by immunoSEQ multiplex PCR, the TCRdb table keeps only in-frame clones and is missing some. The profile shows 95,000 to 110,000 clones, 81% of them singletons. The data originate from a study of cytomegalovirus exposure and HLA in healthy donors. General study findings and limits: The number of N-insertions in an Asian-associated ancestry cluster was reportedly below the 666-donor mean in a later analysis. Association of a missense DCLRE1C variant with TCR beta V- and J-gene trimming was reported in a later analysis.

The TCR comes from a man aged 25-45 years in good health and CMV-seronegative. Sequencing was done on a sample of PBMCs. V usage is TRBV5-6 and J usage is TRBJ1-2, with 8 bases aligning to TRBD1. DNA for the CDR3: TGTGCCAGCAGCCCCTGGACAGGGTATGGCTACACCTTC. It codes for CASSPWTGYGYTF.